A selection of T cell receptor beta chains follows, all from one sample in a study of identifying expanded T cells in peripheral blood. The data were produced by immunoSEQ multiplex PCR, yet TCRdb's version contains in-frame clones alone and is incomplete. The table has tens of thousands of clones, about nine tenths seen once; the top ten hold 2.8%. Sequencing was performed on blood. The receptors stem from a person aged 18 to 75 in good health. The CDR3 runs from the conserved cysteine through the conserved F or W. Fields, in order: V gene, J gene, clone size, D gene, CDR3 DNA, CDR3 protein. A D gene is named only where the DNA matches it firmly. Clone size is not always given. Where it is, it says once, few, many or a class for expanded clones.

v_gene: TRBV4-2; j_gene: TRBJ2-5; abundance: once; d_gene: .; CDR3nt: TGTGCCAGCAGCCAAGGACGGTGGAGAGAGGGGGGTATGGAAGTGGCCCAGTACTTC; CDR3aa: CASSQGRWREGGMEVAQYF
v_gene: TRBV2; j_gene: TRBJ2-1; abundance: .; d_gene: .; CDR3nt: TGTGCCAGCAACCCCCCAGGGAACAGGAACAATGAGCAGTTCTTC; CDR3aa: CASNPPGNRNNEQFF
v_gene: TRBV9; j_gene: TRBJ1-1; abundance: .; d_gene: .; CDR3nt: TGTGCCAGCAGCCCCCCCCAGGTGACTGAAGCTTTCTTT; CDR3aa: CASSPPQVTEAFF
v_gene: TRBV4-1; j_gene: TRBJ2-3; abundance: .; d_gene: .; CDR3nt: TGCGCCAGCAGCCCCCTGGAACGGGGAGATACGCAGTATTTT; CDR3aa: CASSPLERGDTQYF
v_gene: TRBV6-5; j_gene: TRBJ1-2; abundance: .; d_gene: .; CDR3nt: TGTGCCAGCAGTTACTCTCCGGGTCAAGACTATGGCTACACCTTC; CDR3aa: CASSYSPGQDYGYTF
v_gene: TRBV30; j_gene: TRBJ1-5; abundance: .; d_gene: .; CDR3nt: TGTGCCTGGAGCAGGGGTAGCAATCAGCCCCAGCATTTT; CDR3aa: CAWSRGSNQPQHF
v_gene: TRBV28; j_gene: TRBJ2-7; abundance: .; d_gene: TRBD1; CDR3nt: TGTGCCAGCAGTTTTAGTCCCGGGACAGGGAACTCCTACGAGCAGTACTTC; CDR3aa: CASSFSPGTGNSYEQYF
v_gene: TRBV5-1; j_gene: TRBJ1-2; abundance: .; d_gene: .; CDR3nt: TGCGCCAGCAGCCCTGAGGGCACAGCTTATGGCTACACCTTC; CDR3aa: CASSPEGTAYGYTF
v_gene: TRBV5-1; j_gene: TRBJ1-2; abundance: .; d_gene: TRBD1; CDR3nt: TGCGCCAGCAGCTTGGGGGGACAGAGCTATGGCTACACCTTC; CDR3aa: CASSLGGQSYGYTF
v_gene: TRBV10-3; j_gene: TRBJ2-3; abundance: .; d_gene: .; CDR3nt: TGTGCCATCAGTACAGGAGGGGATACGCAGTATTTT; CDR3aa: CAISTGGDTQYF
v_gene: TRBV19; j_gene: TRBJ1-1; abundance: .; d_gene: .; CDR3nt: TGTGCCAGTGGAATCTTGAACACTGAAGCTTTCTTT; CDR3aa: CASGILNTEAFF
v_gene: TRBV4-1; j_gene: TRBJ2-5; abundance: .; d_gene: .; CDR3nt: TGCGCCAGCAGCCCGGCCCGGGACGTACAAGAGACCCAGTACTTC; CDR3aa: CASSPARDVQETQYF
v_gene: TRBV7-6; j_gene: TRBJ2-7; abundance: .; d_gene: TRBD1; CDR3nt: TGTGCCAGCAGCTTACAAGCCGGGACAGTCTACGAGCAGTACTTC; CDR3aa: CASSLQAGTVYEQYF
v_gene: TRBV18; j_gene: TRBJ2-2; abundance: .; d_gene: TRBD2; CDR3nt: TGTGCCAGCTCACCTTATAGCGGGGCGAACACCGGGGAGCTGTTTTTT; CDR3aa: CASSPYSGANTGELFF
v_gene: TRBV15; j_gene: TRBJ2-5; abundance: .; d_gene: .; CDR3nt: TGTGCCACCAGCAGACTCACCAGCGAGACCCAGTACTTC; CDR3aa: CATSRLTSETQYF
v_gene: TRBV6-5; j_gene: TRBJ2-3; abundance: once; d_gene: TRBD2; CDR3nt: TGTGCCAGCAGTCCCCGACTAGCGGGAGGACCGCAGTATTTT; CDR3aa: CASSPRLAGGPQYF
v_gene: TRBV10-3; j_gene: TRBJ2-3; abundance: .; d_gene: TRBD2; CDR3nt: TGTGCCATCAGTGAGCCGAGCCTTGGACTAGATCCGCAGTATTTT; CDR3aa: CAISEPSLGLDPQYF
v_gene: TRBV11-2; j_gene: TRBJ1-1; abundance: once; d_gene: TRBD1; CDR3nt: TGTGCCAGCAGCAGAAATAAGGGGGCGGGGACTGAAGCTTTCTTT; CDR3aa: CASSRNKGAGTEAFF
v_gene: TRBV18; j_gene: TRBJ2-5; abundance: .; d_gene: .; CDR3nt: TGTGCCAGCTCACCACGACAGGAGCAAGAGACCCAGTACTTC; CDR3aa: CASSPRQEQETQYF
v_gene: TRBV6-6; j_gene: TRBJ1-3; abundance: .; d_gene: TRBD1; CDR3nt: TGTGCCAGCAGCTACGGGACAGGGGGCTCTGGAAACACCATATATTTT; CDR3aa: CASSYGTGGSGNTIYF
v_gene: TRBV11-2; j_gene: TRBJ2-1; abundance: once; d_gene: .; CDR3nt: TGTGCCAGCAGCTTAGGTTGGAATGAGCAGTTCTTC; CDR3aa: CASSLGWNEQFF
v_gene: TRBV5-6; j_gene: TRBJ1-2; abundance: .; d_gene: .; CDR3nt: TGTGCCAGCAGCTTGGTTAGATCCAACAGGGAGTTGCGAGGCTACACCTTC; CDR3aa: CASSLVRSNRELRGYTF
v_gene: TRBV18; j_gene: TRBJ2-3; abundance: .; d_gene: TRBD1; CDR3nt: TGTGCCAGCTCGGGGACAGGCCTAGGGATTGAGTATTTT; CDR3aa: CASSGTGLGIEYF
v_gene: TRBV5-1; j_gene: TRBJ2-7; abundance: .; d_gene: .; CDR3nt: TGCGCCAGCAGCTTGGAGCGGATTAGCTCCTACGAGCAGTACTTC; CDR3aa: CASSLERISSYEQYF
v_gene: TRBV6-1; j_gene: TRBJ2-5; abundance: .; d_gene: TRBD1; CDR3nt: TGTGCCAGCAGTTGGACAGGCCAAGAGACCCAGTACTTC; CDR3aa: CASSWTGQETQYF
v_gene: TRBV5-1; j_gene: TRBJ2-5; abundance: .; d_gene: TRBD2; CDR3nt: TGCGCCAGCAGTTTGACTAGCGGGGGATCCCAAGAGACCCAGTACTTC; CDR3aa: CASSLTSGGSQETQYF
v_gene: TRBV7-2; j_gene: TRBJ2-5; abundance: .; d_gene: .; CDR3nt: TGTGCCAGCAGCTTAGGGGCCGTGGGGGAGACCCAGTACTTC; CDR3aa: CASSLGAVGETQYF
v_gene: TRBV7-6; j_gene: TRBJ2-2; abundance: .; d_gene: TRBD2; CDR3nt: TGTGCCAGCAGCCCCGGGACTAGCGGGAGGTTTAGCACCGGGGAGCTGTTTTTT; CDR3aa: CASSPGTSGRFSTGELFF
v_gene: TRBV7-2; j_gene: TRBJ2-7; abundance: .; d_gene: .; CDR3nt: TGTGCCAGCAGCTTAGCTGCAGGGGCCCGGAGCTCCTACGAGCAGTACTTC; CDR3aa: CASSLAAGARSSYEQYF
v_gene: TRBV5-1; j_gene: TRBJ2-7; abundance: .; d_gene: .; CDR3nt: TGCGCCAGCAGCTTGTCGGGTCCGATAGCGGCGTCTAGCGAGCAGTACTTC; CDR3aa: CASSLSGPIAASSEQYF
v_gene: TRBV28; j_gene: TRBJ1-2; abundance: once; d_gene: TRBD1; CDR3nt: TGTGCCAGCAGTCAGAAGGGGGCTCGGAGCTACACCTTC; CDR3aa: CASSQKGARSYTF
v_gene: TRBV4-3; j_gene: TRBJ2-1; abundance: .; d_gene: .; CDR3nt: TGCGCCAGCAGCCAGGGCCCCTCCTACAATGAGCAGTTCTTC; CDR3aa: CASSQGPSYNEQFF
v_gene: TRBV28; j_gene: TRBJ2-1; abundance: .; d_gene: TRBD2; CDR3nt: TGTGCCAGCAGTTTCCCCTCCCGGGGGGGTGAGCAGTTCTTC; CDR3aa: CASSFPSRGGEQFF
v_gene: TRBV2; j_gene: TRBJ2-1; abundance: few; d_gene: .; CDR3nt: TGTGCCAGCAGTCCCGGGACAACCTCCTACAATGAGCAGTTCTTC; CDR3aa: CASSPGTTSYNEQFF
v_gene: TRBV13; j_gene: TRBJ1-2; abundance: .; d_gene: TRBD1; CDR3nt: TGTGCCAGCAGCTTTGACAGGGGAGAGGGCTACACCTTC; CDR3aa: CASSFDRGEGYTF
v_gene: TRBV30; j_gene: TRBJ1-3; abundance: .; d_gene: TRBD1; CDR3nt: TGTGCCTGGAGTGCAAACAGGGGTTCTGGAAACACCATATATTTT; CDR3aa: CAWSANRGSGNTIYF
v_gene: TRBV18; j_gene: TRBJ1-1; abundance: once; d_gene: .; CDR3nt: TGTGCCAGCTCACAGGAGGTATCGGGAGGCACTGAAGCTTTCTTT; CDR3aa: CASSQEVSGGTEAFF
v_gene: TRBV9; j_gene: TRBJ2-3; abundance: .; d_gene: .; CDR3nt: TGTGCCAGCAGCGGGGGGACGGCGATATCTAGCACAGATACGCAGTATTTT; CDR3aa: CASSGGTAISSTDTQYF
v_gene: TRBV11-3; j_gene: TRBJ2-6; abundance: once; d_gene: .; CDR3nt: TGTGCCAGCAGCTTTGGGGCCAACGTCCTGACTTTC; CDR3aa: CASSFGANVLTF
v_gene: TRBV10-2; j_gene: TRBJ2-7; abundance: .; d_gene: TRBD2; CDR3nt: TGCGCCAGCAGGGATAGCGGGAGAGGTACCTACGAGCAGTACTTC; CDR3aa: CASRDSGRGTYEQYF
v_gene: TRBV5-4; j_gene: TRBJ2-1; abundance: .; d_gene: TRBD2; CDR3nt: TGTGCCAGCAGCACACTAGCGGGAGGGTACAATGAGCAGTTCTTC; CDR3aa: CASSTLAGGYNEQFF
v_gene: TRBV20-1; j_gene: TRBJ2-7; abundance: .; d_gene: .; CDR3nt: TGCAGTGCTAGAGTGGGCTACGAGCAGTACTTC; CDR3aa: CSARVGYEQYF